This is a list of T cell receptor beta chains from one sample in a study of T cell responses to AZD1222 COVID-19 vaccine. Data came from immunoSEQ multiplex PCR; TCRdb stores just in-frame clones and leaves some out. The sample has approximately 120,000 clones; about nine tenths are singletons. This material consisted of peripheral blood, taken on day 0 of AZD1222 vaccination. The source is an adult in good health. CDR3s include the opening cysteine and the closing phenylalanine or tryptophan.

V gene	J gene	CDR3 protein
TRBV29-1	TRBJ1-1	CSVEAGPQNTEAFF
TRBV6-2/TRBV6-3	TRBJ2-4	CASSYSGTGNIQYF
TRBV18	TRBJ1-1	CASSPPTGNTEAFF
TRBV7-2	TRBJ2-1	CASSLTQKRNEQFF
TRBV28	TRBJ2-7	CASARLAAYEQYF
TRBV4-1	TRBJ2-7	CASSQEDRPAYEQYF
TRBV19	TRBJ2-2	CASSIRVRTGELFF
TRBV15	TRBJ1-5	CATSRAGNSNQPQHF
TRBV5-5	TRBJ1-1	CASSLSIGGVTEAFF
TRBV5-1	TRBJ2-5	CASSFGLAGIQETQYF
TRBV7-9	TRBJ1-5	CASRRQGQQPQHF
TRBV2	TRBJ1-2	CASRGRRNYGYTF
TRBV15	TRBJ2-7	CATSDGLADHEQYF
TRBV28	TRBJ2-6	CASSLWGFGRSGANVLTF
TRBV15	TRBJ1-3	CATSIDIRSGNTIYF
TRBV28	TRBJ2-4	CASSAGGLAKNIQYF
TRBV30	TRBJ2-1	CAWSVSLGLEQFF
TRBV3-1/TRBV3-2	TRBJ2-2	CASSPGLAGWENTGELFF
TRBV28	TRBJ1-2	CASSSGQGRGYTF
TRBV18	TRBJ2-1	CASSPAGTSGRNEQFF
TRBV11-1	TRBJ1-1	CASSSPEGTEAFF
TRBV12-5	TRBJ2-2	CASGLVDYVNTGELFF
TRBV7-2	TRBJ1-1	CASSLSGTEAFF
TRBV6-5	TRBJ1-2	CASSYYAASYGYTF
TRBV27	TRBJ2-1	CASSLTGTTPFHEQFF
TRBV19	TRBJ1-1	CASSGFRGIAEAFF
TRBV5-4	TRBJ1-1	CASSSIQGARTEAFF
TRBV24-1	TRBJ1-5	CATSVGRGSGNQPQHF
TRBV6-2/TRBV6-3	TRBJ1-1	CASSLNRDTEAFF
TRBV29-1	TRBJ2-2	CSVEDHEGVAGELFF
TRBV6-5	TRBJ2-1	CASSWGGSGENEQFF
TRBV18	TRBJ2-7	CASSPQGLRVDEQYF
TRBV11-1	TRBJ2-1	CASSLGEHSANEQFF
TRBV11-2	TRBJ1-1	CASSFGAGNTEAFF
TRBV11-2	TRBJ2-1	CASSDLAGGKNEQFF
TRBV28	TRBJ1-5	CASSPGTGFQPQHF
TRBV14	TRBJ1-2	CASSPGQSYGYTF
TRBV6-5	TRBJ1-2	CASSQHRGLYGYTF
TRBV10-2	TRBJ2-3	CASSEGFGTKQYF